This T cell receptor beta chain is from a study of beta chain features in type 1 diabetes. Regarding the study as a whole: Among all four CD4+ subsets, Type 1 diabetes patients had TCRB CDR3s that were moderately but significantly shorter.

Every isolated RNA sample was fully reverse transcribed, so sequencing captured expressed TCRB transcripts. Method: immunoSEQ multiplex PCR; TCRdb's copy keeps in-frame clones and lacks some. The sample holds some 350,000 clones, 8.5% to 10% seen once. This clone was counted between two and nine times. The antigen is not known. This CDR3 contains 15 residues. Germline CDR1 and CDR2: MNHNY and SVGAGI (reference sequence). The J segment lost 7 bases and the V segment lost 6 bases, leaving 8 bases of the junction unmatched. Input material: central memory CD4+ T cells from blood. V gene TRBV6-6 combines with J gene TRBJ1-5, with 11 positions matching TRBD1. The receptor's source is a man between 25 and 39 years old with type 1 diabetes. CDR3: CASRPVGQGVQPQHF. In DNA, the CDR3 is TGTGCCAGCAGGCCTGTGGGACAGGGGGTCCAGCCCCAGCATTTT.